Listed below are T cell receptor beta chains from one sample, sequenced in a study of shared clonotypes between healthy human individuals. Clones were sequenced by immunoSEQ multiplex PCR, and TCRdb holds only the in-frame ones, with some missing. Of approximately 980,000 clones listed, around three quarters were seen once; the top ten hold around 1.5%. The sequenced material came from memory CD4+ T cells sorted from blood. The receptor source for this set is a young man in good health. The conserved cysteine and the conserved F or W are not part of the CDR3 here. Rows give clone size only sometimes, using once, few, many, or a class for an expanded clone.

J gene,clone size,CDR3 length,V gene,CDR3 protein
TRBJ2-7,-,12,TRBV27,ASSRDRASYEQY
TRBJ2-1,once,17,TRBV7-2,ASSLARTGSGLADNEQF
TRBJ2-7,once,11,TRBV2,ATVDTGSYEQY
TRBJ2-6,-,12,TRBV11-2,ASSTISGANVLT
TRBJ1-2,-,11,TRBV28,ASGSTENYGYT
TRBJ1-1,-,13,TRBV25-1,ASSEYELPTTEAF
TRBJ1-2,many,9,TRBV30,AWSVMGGYT
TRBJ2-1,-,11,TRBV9,ASSPDVAGEQF
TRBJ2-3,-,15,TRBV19,ASSTGVGRGSTDTQY
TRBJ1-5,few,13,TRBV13,ASSLGHIGGQPQH
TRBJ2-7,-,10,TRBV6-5,ASSYPPDEQY
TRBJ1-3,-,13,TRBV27,ASSPGPQRGNTIY
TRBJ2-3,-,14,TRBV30,AWSPDVLAFTDTQY
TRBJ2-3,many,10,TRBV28,ATTGLGDTQY
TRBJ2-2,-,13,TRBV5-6,ASSFTDSITGELF
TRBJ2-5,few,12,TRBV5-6,ASSISGTKETQY
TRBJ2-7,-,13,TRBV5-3,ARSLVGDYSYEQY
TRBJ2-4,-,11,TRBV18,ASSPSGSKIQY
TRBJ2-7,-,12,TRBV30,AWSRGFGSYEQY
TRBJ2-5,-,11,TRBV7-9,ASSPTAEETQY
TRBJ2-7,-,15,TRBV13,ASSLGRRSTSSYEQY
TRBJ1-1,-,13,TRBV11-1,ASSPRTGGKAEAF
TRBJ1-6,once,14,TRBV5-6,ASSSRDRGQDSPLH
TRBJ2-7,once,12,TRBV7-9,ASSLMAGGVEQY
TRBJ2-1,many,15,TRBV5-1,ASSWRGTGGPNNEQF
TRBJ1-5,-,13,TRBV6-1,ASSGLRQGHQPQH
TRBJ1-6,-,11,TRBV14,ASSPGGNSPLH
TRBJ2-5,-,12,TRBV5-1,ASSLAGIQETQY
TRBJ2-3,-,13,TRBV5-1,ASSKGQTSTDTQY
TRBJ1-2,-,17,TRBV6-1,ASSEELRGQGAGNYGYT
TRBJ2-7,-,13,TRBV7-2,ASSPRTSGRSEQY
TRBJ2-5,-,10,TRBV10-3,AISSSQETQY
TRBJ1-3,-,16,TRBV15,ATSRGGKFGGSGNTIY
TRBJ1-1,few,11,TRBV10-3,ATWTATNTEAF